Presented here are 19 T cell receptor beta chains from one specimen sequenced in a study of T-cell reconstitution after alpha-beta-depleted transplantation in children. Researchers prepared the TCRbeta library using unique molecular identifiers, the study reports. TCRdb ran MiXCR on the PCR reads and lists one entry per CDR3 protein. The table lists under 300,000 distinct CDR3 sequences, 9% to 10% of them singletons. The material was PBMCs from the stem cell graft donor, obtained from the stem cell graft. These receptors originate from a human donor who donated a stem cell graft to a child with SCID.

This clonotype was observed many times. The chain recombines TRBV7-9 with TRBJ2-7; D ambiguous. This CDR3 is 12 amino acids long. V gave up 2 bases and J gave up 0 bases, with 2 bases separating them. Per germline, CDR1 SEHNR and CDR2 FQNEAQ (reference sequence). The CDR3 sequence: CASSLYSYEQYF. CDR3 nucleotides: TGTGCCAGCAGCTTATACTCCTACGAGCAGTACTTC.

The sample holds many counts of this clonotype. The rearrangement joins TRBV6-1 to TRBJ2-7; D may be TRBD1 (5 bases). V gave up 5 bases and J gave up 6 bases, with 14 bases separating them. This CDR3 has 13 amino acids. In germline, CDR1 is MNHNS, CDR2 SASEGT. In DNA form, the CDR3 reads TGTGCCAGCAGTAGGGGCAGGGTAGGCGAGCAGTACTTC. This gives the protein CASSRGRVGEQYF.

This clonotype was detected many times. The gene calls are TRBV5-1 and TRBJ1-2, with 9 bases lining up with TRBD1. The CDR3 covers 15 residues. The germline V gene has CDR1 SGHRS and CDR2 YFSETQ. V trimming: 3 bases; J trimming: 2 bases; junction bases outside the gene matches: 5. CDR3 in DNA: TGCGCCAGCAGCTCGACCGGGACAGGGAACTATGGCTACACCTTC. This codes for CASSSTGTGNYGYTF.

The rearrangement joins TRBV5-1 to TRBJ2-1, with 10 nucleotides matching TRBD2. The CDR3 is 18 residues long. Germline V gene lookup returns CDR1 SGHRS and CDR2 YFSETQ. V shed 0 bases, J shed 3 bases, and the junction held 9 bases outside the gene matches. The chain's CDR3 is CASSLEGLVAGGYNEQFF. DNA for the CDR3: TGCGCCAGCAGCTTGGAGGGTTTGGTAGCGGGGGGCTACAATGAGCAGTTCTTC.

This clonotype was recorded at least ten times. This chain links TRBV20-1 with TRBJ1-1; D gene unclear. Looked up from germline, CDR1 is DFQATT and CDR2 is SNEGSKA (reference sequence). The V end was cut by 1 base, the J end by 1 base, with 10 bases between. The CDR3 totals 14 residues. CDR3 protein: CSARAFAGNTEAFF. In nucleotides, the CDR3 is TGCAGTGCTAGAGCTTTTGCCGGGAACACTGAAGCTTTCTTT.

This clonotype was seen repeatedly, ten times or more. This chain joins TRBV7-9 and TRBJ2-1; D is uncertain. The CDR3 contains 17 residues. Germline CDR1 reads SEHNR; CDR2 reads FQNEAQ (reference sequence). V gave up 1 base and J gave up 4 bases, with 17 bases separating them. The CDR3 DNA follows: TGTGCCAGCAGCTTAGTGGGTGACCGCGCGACTTACAATGAGCAGTTCTTC. Amino acids: CASSLVGDRATYNEQFF.

This clonotype was counted ten times or more. The J gene is TRBJ1-5, the V gene TRBV2; TRBD1 aligns across 9 bases. Germline CDR1 reads SNHLY; CDR2 reads FYNNEI. The ends lost 7 bases at V and 5 bases at J; junction bases unmatched: 6. This CDR3 has 14 residues. CDR3 DNA: TGTGCCAGCAAGGGACAGGGAGGCTATCAGCCCCAGCATTTT. It is translated as CASKGQGGYQPQHF.

In DNA, the CDR3 is TGTGCCAGCAGCCCCGGCTCTGTGGTGGCCTCGGAGACCCAGTACTTC. Translation gives CASSPGSVVASETQYF. The chain uses TRBV5-5 and TRBJ2-5, with D unresolved. CDR1 is SGHKS and CDR2 is YYEKEE in the germline V gene (reference sequence). The CDR3 has 16 residues. V was cut by 4 bases and J by 5 bases, with 21 bases left in between.

The chain joins TRBV5-4 to TRBJ2-4; D not certain. Trimming cost V 0 bases and J 2 bases, with 9 bases left between them. Per the germline V gene, CDR1 is SGHNT and CDR2 is YYREEE (reference sequence). The CDR3 length is 15 residues. Here the CDR3 reads CASSLDQKTKNIQYF. The CDR3, as DNA: TGTGCCAGCAGCTTGGATCAGAAGACCAAAAACATTCAGTACTTC. The variable domain in full, completed from reference TRBV5-4 and TRBJ2-4, reads ETGVTQSPTHLIKTRGQQVTLRCSSQSGHNTVSWYQQALGQGPQFIFQYYREEENGRGNFPPRFSGLQFPNYSSELNVNALELDDSALYLCASSLDQKTKNIQYFGAGTRLSVL.

This clonotype has a count of ten or more. CDR3 DNA sequence: TGCAGTGCTAAATCTGCTGCCGGCAATCAGCCCCAGCATTTT. This codes for CSAKSAAGNQPQHF. The rearrangement links TRBV20-1 to TRBJ1-5; D remains ambiguous. Germline assignment: CDR1 DFQATT and CDR2 SNEGSKA (reference sequence). The ends were cut back, 4 bases at V and 2 bases at J, with 12 bases in the middle. CDR3 length: 14 amino acids.

This CDR3 is CASRLGGVDSPLHF. The CDR3 coding sequence is TGTGCCAGCAGACTGGGGGGGGTAGATTCACCCCTCCACTTT. The J gene is TRBJ1-6, the V gene TRBV3-1; the D gene is possibly TRBD1 (5 bases). The CDR3 contains 14 residues. The V gene's germline CDR1 is LGHDT and CDR2 YNNKEL (reference sequence). Trimming cost V 6 bases and J 8 bases, with 14 bases left between them. Together with reference TRBV3-1 and TRBJ1-6, the CDR3 gives the full variable domain: DTAVSQTPKYLVTQMGNDKSIKCEQNLGHDTMYWYKQDSKKFLKIMFSYNNKELIINETVPNRFSPKSPDKAHLNLHINSLELGDSAVYFCASRLGGVDSPLHFGNGTRLTVT.

This clonotype was detected ten times or more. The chain carries TRBV5-1 and TRBJ2-1; 7 bases match TRBD1. Germline trimming cut 1 base from V and 3 bases from J; bases unmatched to any gene: 10. CDR1 is SGHRS and CDR2 is YFSETQ in the germline V gene. The length of the CDR3 is 17 residues. The CDR3 loop is CASSLSTGRDSYNEQFF. The CDR3 nucleotides are TGCGCCAGCAGCTTGAGCACAGGCCGGGACAGCTACAATGAGCAGTTCTTC.

Only a few counts were recorded for this clonotype. The V and J genes are TRBV7-9 and TRBJ1-1, with D perhaps matching TRBD1 (6 bases). Germline CDR1 is SEHNR and CDR2 is FQNEAQ (reference sequence). The V gene lost 5 bases and the J gene lost 0 bases, with 13 bases spanning the gap. The CDR3 spans 15 residues. Here the CDR3 DNA reads TGTGCCAGCAGCGCCGACAGGACCTTGAACACTGAAGCTTTCTTT. It codes for CASSADRTLNTEAFF.

This clonotype was seen at least ten times. V and J are TRBV7-2 and TRBJ2-7; D not resolved. Between the trimmed V and J ends, which lost 1 base and 3 bases, there was a span of 10 bases. This CDR3 comprises 14 residues. Germline-derived CDR1 and CDR2 are SGHTA and FQGNSA. The CDR3: CASSLGYFSYEQYF. The CDR3 DNA reads TGTGCCAGCAGCTTAGGTTATTTCAGCTACGAGCAGTACTTC.

This clonotype was observed many times. This chain joins TRBV7-9 and TRBJ2-5; TRBD2 matches at 9 bases. Germline CDR1 is SEHNR and CDR2 is FQNEAQ (reference sequence). The CDR3 loop spans 17 amino acids. J gave up 2 bases and V 3 bases, and 10 bases lay outside the gene matches. CDR3 sequence (DNA): TGTGCCAGCAGCTTTTGGACAAGCGGGGGGTATCAAGAGACCCAGTACTTC. It translates to CASSFWTSGGYQETQYF.

This clonotype came up a few times. This chain joins TRBV6-5 and TRBJ2-5, with D unclear. CDR3 length: 11 amino acids. V was cut by 6 bases and J by 7 bases, with 9 bases left in between. CDR1 and CDR2 (germline): MNHEY, SVGAGI. CDR3 protein: CASSLAGTQYF. As DNA, the CDR3 is TGTGCCAGCAGCTTGGCCGGGACCCAGTACTTC.

This clonotype occurred many times. The chain couples TRBV20-1 to TRBJ1-5; D is uncertain. Germline CDR1 and CDR2: DFQATT and SNEGSKA (reference sequence). The CDR3 totals 13 residues. Trimming shortened V by 5 bases and J by 0 bases, and 8 bases separated the two germline ends. The CDR3 DNA follows: TGCAGTGCTCGGCGATCTAGCAATCAGCCCCAGCATTTT. Translating gives CSARRSSNQPQHF.

This clonotype was seen many times. The rearrangement uses TRBV27 and TRBJ1-1; tentatively, D is TRBD1 (5 bases). Per the germline V gene, CDR1 is MNHEY and CDR2 is SMNVEV (reference sequence). V lost 5 bases to trimming and J lost 1 base, with 17 bases between them. The CDR3 is 16 amino acids. The DNA for the CDR3 is TGTGCCAGCAGTCCCCAGGGTTGGCAGGGGAACACTGAAGCTTTCTTT. Translation: CASSPQGWQGNTEAFF.

This clonotype was seen many times. V usage is TRBV5-1 and J usage is TRBJ1-1; TRBD1 aligns across 9 bases. Trimming took 1 base from V and 5 from J; bases not matched to a gene: 9. The V gene's germline CDR1 is SGHRS and CDR2 YFSETQ. The CDR3 has 16 residues. CDR3 bases: TGCGCCAGCAGCTTGATCGTTCTGGGACAGGGAACTGAAGCTTTCTTT. Translation: CASSLIVLGQGTEAFF.